This T cell receptor (beta chain) stems from a study of blood T cell repertoires in COVID-19. Study-level information: Samples representing acute and convalescent COVID-19 were sourced from the United States, Italy and Spain.

Per the authors' pipeline: From reference gene primer amplification, estimates of nucleated cell counts were derived. Sequencing was performed with immunoSEQ multiplex PCR; in TCRdb, only in-frame clones are kept and a portion is missing. For V, J and clone size, that table is used; D and trimming come from the DNA. The table shows more than 250,000 clones, with roughly 85% occurring only once. Ages ranged from about 18 to 89 years, with residence in 24 US areas. Clinical history as reported by participants underpinned cohort assignment. The sample taken for sequencing was PBMCs or T cells enriched from blood (not recorded which). This sequence was found in a woman younger than 45 who had recovered from COVID-19.

The CDR3 DNA follows: TGTGCCAGCACCACGGGGGGACAGCCCCAGCATTTT. Translation: CASTTGGQPQHF. V usage is TRBV27 and J usage is TRBJ1-5; D perhaps matches TRBD1 (5 bases). The CDR3 extends over 12 amino acids. Germline-derived CDR1 and CDR2 are MNHEY and SMNVEV (reference sequence). The V and J ends lost 7 bases and 7 bases respectively, with 11 bases between them.